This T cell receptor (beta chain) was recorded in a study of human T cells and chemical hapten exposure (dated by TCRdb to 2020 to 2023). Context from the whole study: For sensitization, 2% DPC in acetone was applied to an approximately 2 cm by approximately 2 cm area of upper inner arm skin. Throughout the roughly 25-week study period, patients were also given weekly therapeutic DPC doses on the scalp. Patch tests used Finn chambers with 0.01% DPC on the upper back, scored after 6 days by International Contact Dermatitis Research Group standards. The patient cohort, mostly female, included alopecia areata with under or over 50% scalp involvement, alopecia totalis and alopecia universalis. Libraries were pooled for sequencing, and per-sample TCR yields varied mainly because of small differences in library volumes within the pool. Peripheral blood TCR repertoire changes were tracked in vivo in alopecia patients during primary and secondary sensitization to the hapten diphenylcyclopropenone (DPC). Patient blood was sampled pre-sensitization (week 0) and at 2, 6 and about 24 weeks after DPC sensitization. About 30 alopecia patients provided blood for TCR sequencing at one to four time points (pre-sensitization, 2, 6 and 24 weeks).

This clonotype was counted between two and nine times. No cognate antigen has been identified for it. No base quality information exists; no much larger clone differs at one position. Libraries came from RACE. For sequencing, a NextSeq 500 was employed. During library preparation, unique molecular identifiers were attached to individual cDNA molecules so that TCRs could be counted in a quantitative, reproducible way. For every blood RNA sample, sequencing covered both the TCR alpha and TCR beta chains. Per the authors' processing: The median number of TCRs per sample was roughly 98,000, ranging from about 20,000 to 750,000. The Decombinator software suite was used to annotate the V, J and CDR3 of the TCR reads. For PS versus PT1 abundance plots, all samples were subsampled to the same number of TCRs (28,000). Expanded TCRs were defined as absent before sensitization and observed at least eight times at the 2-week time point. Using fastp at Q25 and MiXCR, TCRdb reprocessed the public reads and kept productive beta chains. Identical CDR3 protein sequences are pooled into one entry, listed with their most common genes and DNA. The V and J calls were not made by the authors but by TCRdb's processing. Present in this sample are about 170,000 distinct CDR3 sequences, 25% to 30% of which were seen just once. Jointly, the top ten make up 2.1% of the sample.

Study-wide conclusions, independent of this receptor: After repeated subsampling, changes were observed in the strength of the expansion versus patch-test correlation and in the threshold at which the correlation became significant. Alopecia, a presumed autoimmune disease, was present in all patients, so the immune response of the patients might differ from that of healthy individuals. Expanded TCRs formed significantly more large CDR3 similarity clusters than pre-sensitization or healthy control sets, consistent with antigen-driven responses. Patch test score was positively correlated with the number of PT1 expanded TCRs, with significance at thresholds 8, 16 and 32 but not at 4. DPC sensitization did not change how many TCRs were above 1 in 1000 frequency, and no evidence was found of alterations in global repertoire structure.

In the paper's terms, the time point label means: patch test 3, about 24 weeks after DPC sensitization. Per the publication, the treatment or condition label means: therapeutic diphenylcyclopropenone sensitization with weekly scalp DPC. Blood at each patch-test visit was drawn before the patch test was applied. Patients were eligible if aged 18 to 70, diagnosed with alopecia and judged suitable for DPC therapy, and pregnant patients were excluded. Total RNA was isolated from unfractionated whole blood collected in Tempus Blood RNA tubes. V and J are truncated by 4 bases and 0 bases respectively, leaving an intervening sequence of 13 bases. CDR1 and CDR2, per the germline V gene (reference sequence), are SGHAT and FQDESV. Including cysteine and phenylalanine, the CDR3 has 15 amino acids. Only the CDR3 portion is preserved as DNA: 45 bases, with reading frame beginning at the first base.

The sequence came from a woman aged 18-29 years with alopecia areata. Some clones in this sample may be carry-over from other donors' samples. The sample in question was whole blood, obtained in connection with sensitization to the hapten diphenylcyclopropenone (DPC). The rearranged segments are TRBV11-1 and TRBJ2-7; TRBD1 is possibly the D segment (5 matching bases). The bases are TGTGCCAGCAGCTGGGGCACAGTGAGCTCCTACGAGCAGTACTTC. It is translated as CASSWGTVSSYEQYF. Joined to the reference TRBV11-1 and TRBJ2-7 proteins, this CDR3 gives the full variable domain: EAEVAQSPRYKITEKSQAVAFWCDPISGHATLYWYRQILGQGPELLVQFQDESVVDDSQLPKDRFSAERLKGVDSTLKIQPAELGDSAMYLCASSWGTVSSYEQYFGPGTRLTVT.